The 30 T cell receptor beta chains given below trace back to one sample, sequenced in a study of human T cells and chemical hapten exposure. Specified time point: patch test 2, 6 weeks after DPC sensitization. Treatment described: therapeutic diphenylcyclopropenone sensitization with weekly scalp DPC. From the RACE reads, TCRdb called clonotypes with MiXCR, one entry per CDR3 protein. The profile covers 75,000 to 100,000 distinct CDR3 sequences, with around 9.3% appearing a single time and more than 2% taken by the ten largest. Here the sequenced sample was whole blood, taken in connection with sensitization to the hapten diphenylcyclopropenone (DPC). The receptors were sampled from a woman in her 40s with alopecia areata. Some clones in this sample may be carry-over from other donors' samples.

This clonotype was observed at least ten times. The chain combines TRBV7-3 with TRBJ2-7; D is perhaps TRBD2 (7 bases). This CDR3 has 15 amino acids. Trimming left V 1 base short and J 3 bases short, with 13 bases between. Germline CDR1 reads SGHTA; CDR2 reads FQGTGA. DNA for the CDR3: TGTGCCAGCAGCTTAAGTGCGGGGGCAGGCTACGAGCAGTACTTC. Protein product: CASSLSAGAGYEQYF.

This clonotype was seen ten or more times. The CDR3 bases are TGTGCCAGCAGCCAGGGGACGGACTACGAGCAGTACTTC. Its protein product is CASSQGTDYEQYF. The gene calls are TRBV3-1 and TRBJ2-7, with D perhaps assigned TRBD1 or TRBD2 (5 bases each). The V and J ends lost 3 bases and 3 bases respectively, with 9 bases between them. The CDR3 totals 13 residues. Germline CDR1 reads LGHDT; CDR2 reads YNNKEL (reference sequence).

CDR3 residues: CASSSQSPFTDTQYF. The DNA for the CDR3 is TGTGCCAGCAGCTCACAGAGTCCTTTCACAGATACGCAGTATTTT. V gene TRBV5-5 combines with J gene TRBJ2-3; D remains ambiguous. This CDR3 has 15 residues. Germline CDR1 is SGHKS and CDR2 is YYEKEE (reference sequence). V was cut by 3 bases and J by 2 bases, with 13 bases left in between.

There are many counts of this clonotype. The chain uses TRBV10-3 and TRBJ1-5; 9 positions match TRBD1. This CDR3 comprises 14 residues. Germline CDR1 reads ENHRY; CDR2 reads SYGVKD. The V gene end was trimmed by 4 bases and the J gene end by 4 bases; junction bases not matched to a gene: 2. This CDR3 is CAISGGTGNQPQHF. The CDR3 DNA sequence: TGTGCCATCAGTGGGGGGACAGGGAATCAGCCCCAGCATTTT.

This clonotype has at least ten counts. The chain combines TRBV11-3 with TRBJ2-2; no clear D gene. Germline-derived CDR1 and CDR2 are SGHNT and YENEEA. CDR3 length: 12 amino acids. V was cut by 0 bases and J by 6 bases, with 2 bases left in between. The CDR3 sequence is CASSLDSGELFF. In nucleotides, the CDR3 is TGTGCCAGCAGCTTAGACTCCGGGGAGCTGTTTTTT.

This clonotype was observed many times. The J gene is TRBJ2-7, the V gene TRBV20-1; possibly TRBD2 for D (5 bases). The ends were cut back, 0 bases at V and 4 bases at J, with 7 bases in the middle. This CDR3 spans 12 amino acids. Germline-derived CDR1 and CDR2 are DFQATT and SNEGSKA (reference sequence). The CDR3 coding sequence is TGCAGTGCTAGAGAACTAGGGTACGAGCAGTACTTC. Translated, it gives CSARELGYEQYF.

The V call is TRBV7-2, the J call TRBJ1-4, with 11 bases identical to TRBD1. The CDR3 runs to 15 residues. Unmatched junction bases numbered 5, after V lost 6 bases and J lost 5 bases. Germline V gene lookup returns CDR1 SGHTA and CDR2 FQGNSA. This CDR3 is CASSAWTGGNEKLFF. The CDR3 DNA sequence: TGTGCCAGCAGTGCTTGGACAGGGGGCAATGAAAAACTGTTTTTT.

DNA of the CDR3: TGTGCCTGGTCCCCGTTTGGGAACGAGCAGTACTTC. Amino acid sequence: CAWSPFGNEQYF. The chain links TRBV30 to TRBJ2-7; D is unresolved. Trimming left V 5 bases short and J 5 bases short, with 13 bases between. CDR3 size: 12 residues. The V gene's germline CDR1 is GTSNPN and CDR2 SVGIG (reference sequence).

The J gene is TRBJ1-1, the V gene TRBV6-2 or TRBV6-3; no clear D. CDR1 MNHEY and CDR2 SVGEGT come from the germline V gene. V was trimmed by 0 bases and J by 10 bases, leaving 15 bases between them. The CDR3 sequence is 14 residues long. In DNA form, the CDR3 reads TGTGCCAGCAGTTACTCGAATCTACCCGCATCAGCTTTCTTT. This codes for CASSYSNLPASAFF.

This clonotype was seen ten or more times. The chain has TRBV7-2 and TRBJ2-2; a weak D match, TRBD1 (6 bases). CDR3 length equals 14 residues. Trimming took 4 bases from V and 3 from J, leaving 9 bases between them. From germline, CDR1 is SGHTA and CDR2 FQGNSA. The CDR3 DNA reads TGTGCCAGCAGCTCAAGGACAGACACCGGGGAGCTGTTTTTT. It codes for CASSSRTDTGELFF.

The CDR3 sequence is CASSYSVWTSGRVNEQFF. The CDR3 region has the DNA TGTGCCAGCAGTTACTCAGTTTGGACTAGCGGGAGGGTCAATGAGCAGTTCTTC. V is TRBV6-2 or TRBV6-3 and J is TRBJ2-1; TRBD2 matches 15 bases. Germline values: CDR1 MNHEY, CDR2 SVGEGT. After removal of 0 bases from V and 6 bases from J, the junction contained 6 bases not matched to a gene. The CDR3 spans 18 residues.

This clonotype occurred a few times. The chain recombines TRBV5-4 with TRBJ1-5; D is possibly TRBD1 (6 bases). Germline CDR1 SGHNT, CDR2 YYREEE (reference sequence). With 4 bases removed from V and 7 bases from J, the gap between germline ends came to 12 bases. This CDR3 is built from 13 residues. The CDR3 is CASSKQGGQPQHF. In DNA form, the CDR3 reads TGTGCCAGCAGCAAACAGGGCGGGCAGCCCCAGCATTTT.

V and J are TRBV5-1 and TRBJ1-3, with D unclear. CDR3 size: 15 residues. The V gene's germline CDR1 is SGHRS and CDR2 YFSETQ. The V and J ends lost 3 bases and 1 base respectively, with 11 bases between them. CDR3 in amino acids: CASSSGGMSGNTIYF. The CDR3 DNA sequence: TGCGCCAGCAGCTCCGGTGGGATGTCTGGAAACACCATATATTTT. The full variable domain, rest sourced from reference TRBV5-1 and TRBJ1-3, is KAGVTQTPRYLIKTRGQQVTLSCSPISGHRSVSWYQQTPGQGLQFLFEYFSETQRNKGNFPGRFSGRQFSNSRSEMNVSTLELGDSALYLCASSSGGMSGNTIYFGEGSWLTVV.

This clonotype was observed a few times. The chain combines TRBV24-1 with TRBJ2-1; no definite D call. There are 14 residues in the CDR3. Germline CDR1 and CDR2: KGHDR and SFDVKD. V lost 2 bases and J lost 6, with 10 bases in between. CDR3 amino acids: CATSDYPPSNEQFF. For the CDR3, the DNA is TGTGCCACCAGTGATTACCCGCCCTCCAATGAGCAGTTCTTC.

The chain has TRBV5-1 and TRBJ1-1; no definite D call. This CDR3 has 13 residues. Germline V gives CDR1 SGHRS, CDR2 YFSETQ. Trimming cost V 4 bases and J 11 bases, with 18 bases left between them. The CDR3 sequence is CASSPAEFFGAFF. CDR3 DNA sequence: TGCGCCAGCAGCCCGGCGGAATTCTTCGGGGCTTTCTTT.

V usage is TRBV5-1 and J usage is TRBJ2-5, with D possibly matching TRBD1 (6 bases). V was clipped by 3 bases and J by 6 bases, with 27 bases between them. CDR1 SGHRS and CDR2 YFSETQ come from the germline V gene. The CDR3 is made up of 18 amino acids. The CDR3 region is CASSSQAQTTGPGKTQYF. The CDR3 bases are TGCGCCAGCAGCTCACAAGCCCAAACTACAGGGCCCGGGAAGACCCAGTACTTC.

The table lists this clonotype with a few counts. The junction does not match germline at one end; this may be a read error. CDR3 region: CASSSPPAGNLVF. The CDR3 coding sequence is TGTGCCAGCAGCTCCCCCCCCGCCGGGAATTTGGTCTTC. The chain uses TRBV7-2 and TRBJ2-1, with D possibly TRBD2 on 5 matching bases. The CDR3 extends over 13 amino acids. Looked up from germline, CDR1 is SGHTA and CDR2 is FQGNSA. Full variable domain (remainder filled in from reference TRBV7-2 and TRBJ2-1): GAGVSQSPSNKVTEKGKDVELRCDPISGHTALYWYRQSLGQGLEFLIYFQGNSAPDKSGLPSDRFSAERTGGSVSTLTIQRTQQEDSAVYLCASSSPPAGNLVFGPGTRLTVL.

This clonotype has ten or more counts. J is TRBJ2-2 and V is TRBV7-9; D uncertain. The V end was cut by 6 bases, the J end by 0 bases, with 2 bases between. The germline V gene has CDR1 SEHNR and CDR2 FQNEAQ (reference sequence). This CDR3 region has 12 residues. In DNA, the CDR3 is TGTGCCAGCAGGTCGAACACCGGGGAGCTGTTTTTT. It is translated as CASRSNTGELFF.

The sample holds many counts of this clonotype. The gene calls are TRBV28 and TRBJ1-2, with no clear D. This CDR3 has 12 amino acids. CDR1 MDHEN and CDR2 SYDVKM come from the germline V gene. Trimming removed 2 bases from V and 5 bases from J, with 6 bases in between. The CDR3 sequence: CASSLKSYGYTF. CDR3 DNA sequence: TGTGCCAGCAGTTTAAAGAGTTATGGCTACACCTTC.

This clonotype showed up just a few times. CDR3 in DNA: TGTGCCAGCAGCGGGTATGGCGGTCCGGGGGAGACCCAGTACTTC. Translation: CASSGYGGPGETQYF. The chain employs TRBV7-9 and TRBJ2-5; the D gene is possibly TRBD2 (5 bases). Trimming removed 5 bases at V and 5 bases at J, with 18 bases between. The CDR3 extends over 15 amino acids. The V gene's germline CDR1 is SEHNR and CDR2 FQNEAQ (reference sequence). The whole variable domain, filled in from reference TRBV7-9 and TRBJ2-5, reads DTGVSQNPRHKITKRGQNVTFRCDPISEHNRLYWYRQTLGQGPEFLTYFQNEAQLEKSRLLSDRFSAERPKGSFSTLEIQRTEQGDSAMYLCASSGYGGPGETQYFGPGTRLLVL.

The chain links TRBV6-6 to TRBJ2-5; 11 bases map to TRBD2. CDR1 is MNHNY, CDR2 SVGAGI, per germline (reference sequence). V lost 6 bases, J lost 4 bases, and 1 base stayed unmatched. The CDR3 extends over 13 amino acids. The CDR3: CASRLAGGETQYF. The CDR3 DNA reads TGTGCCAGCAGGCTAGCGGGAGGAGAGACCCAGTACTTC.

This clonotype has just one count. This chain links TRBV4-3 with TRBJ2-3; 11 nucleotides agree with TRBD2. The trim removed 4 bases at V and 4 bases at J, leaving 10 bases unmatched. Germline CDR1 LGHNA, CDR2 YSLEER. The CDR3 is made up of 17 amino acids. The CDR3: CASSRGAGTSGSDTQYF. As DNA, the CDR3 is TGCGCCAGCAGCCGCGGGGCCGGGACTAGCGGTTCAGATACGCAGTATTTT.

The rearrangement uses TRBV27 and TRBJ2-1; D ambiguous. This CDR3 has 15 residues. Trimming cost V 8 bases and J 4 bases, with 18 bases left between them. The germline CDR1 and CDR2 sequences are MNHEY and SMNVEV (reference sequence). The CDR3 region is CASAVSADPYNEQFF. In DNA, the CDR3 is TGTGCCAGCGCCGTCAGCGCGGATCCTTACAATGAGCAGTTCTTC.

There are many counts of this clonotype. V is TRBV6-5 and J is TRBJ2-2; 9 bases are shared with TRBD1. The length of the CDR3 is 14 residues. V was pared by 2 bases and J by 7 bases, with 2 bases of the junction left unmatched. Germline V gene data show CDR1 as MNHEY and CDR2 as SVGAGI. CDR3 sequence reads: CASSYGQGIGELFF. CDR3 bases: TGTGCCAGCAGTTACGGACAGGGGATCGGGGAGCTGTTTTTT.

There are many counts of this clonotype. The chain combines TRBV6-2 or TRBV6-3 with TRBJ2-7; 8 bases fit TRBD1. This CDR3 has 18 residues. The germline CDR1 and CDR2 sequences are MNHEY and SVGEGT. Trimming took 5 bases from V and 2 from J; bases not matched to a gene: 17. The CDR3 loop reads CASSPLAGTGDKPYEQYF. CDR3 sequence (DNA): TGTGCCAGCAGTCCACTAGCCGGGACAGGCGACAAACCCTACGAGCAGTACTTC.

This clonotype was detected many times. CDR3 loop: CASSPPRGAADTQYF. The CDR3 nucleotides are TGTGCCAGCAGTCCCCCCCGGGGGGCAGCAGATACGCAGTATTTT. The J gene is TRBJ2-3, the V gene TRBV12-3 or TRBV12-4; weak D call: TRBD2 (7 bases). CDR3 size: 15 residues. V lost 5 bases, J lost 4 bases, and 16 bases lay in between.

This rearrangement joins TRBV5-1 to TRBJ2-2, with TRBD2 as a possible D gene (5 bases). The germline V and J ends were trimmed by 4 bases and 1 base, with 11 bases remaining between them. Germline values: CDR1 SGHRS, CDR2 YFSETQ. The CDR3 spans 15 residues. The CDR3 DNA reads TGCGCCAGCAGCGCACTGGGAGAGAACACCGGGGAGCTGTTTTTT. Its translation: CASSALGENTGELFF.

DNA for the CDR3: TGTGCCAGCAGCTTCGGACAGGGGATGTATGGCTACACCTTC. Amino acid sequence: CASSFGQGMYGYTF. V and J are TRBV11-2 and TRBJ1-2; the match to TRBD1 covers 9 bases. The germline gives CDR1 SGHAT, CDR2 FQNNGV. After removal of 3 bases from V and 5 bases from J, the junction contained 4 bases not matched to a gene. The CDR3 runs 14 residues.

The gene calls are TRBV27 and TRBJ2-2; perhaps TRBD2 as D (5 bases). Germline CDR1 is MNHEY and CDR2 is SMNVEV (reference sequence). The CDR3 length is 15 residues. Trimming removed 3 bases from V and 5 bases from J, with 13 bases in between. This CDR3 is CASSLWEPGTGELFF. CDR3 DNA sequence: TGTGCCAGCAGTTTGTGGGAGCCGGGAACCGGGGAGCTGTTTTTT.

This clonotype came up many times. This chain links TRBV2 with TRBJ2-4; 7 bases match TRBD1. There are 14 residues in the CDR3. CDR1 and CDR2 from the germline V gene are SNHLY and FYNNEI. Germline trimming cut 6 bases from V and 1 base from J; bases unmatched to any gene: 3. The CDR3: CASSEQGAKNIQYF. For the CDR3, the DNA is TGTGCCAGCAGCGAACAGGGGGCCAAAAACATTCAGTACTTC.